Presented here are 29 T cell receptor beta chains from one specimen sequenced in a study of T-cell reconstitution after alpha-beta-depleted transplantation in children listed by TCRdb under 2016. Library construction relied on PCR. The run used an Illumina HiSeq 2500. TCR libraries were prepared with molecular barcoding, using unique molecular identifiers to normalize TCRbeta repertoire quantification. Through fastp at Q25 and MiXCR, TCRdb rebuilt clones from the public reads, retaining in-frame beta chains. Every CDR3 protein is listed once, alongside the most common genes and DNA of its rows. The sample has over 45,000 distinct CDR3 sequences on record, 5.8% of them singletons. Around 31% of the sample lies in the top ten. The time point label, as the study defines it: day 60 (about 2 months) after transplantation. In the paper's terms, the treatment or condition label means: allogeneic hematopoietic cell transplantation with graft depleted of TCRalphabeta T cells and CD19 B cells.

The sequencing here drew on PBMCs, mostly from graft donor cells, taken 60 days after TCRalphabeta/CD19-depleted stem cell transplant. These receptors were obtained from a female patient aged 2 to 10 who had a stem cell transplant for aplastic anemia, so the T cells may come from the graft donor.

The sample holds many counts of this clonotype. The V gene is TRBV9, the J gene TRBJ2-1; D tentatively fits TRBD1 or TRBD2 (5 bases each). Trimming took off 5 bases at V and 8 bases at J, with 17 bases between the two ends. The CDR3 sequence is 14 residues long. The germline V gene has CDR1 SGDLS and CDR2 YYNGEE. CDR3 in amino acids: CASSGTGTDYEQFF. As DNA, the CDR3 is TGTGCCAGCAGTGGGACCGGGACGGATTATGAGCAGTTCTTC.

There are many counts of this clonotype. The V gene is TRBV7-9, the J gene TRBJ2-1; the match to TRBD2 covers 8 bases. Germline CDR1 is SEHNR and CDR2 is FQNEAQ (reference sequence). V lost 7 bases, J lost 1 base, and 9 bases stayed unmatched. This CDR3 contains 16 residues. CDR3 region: CASTPFGRESYNEQFF. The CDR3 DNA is TGTGCCAGCACCCCTTTCGGGAGGGAATCCTACAATGAGCAGTTCTTC.

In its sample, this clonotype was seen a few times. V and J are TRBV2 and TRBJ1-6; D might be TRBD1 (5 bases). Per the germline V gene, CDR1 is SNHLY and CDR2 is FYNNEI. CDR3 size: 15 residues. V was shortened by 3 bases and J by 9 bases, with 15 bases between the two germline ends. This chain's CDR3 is CASSDGDPRGSPLHF. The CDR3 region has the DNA TGTGCCAGCAGTGATGGGGACCCTCGCGGTTCACCCCTCCACTTT.

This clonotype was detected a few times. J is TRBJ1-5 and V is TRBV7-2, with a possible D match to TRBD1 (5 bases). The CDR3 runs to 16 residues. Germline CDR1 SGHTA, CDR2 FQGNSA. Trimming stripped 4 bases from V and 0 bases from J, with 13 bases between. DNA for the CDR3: TGTGCCAGCAGCTATGGACCGGGGCGTAGCAATCAGCCCCAGCATTTT. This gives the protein CASSYGPGRSNQPQHF.

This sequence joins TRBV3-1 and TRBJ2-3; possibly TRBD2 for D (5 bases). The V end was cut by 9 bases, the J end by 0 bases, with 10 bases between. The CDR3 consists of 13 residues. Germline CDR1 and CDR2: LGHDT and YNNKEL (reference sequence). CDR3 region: CASGAASTDTQYF. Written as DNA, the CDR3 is TGTGCCAGTGGAGCGGCTAGCACAGATACGCAGTATTTT.

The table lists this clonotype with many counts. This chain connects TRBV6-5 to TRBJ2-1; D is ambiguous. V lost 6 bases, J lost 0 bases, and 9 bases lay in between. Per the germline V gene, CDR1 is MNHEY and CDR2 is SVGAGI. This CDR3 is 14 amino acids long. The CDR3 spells CASRSPFSYNEQFF. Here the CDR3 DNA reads TGTGCCAGCAGATCCCCGTTCTCCTACAATGAGCAGTTCTTC.

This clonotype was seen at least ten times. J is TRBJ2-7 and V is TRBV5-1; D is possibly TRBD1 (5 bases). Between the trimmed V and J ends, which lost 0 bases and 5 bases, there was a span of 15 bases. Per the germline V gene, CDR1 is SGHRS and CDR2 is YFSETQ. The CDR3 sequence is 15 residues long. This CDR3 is CASSLEWGANNEQYF. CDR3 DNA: TGCGCCAGCAGCTTGGAATGGGGCGCAAACAACGAGCAGTACTTC.

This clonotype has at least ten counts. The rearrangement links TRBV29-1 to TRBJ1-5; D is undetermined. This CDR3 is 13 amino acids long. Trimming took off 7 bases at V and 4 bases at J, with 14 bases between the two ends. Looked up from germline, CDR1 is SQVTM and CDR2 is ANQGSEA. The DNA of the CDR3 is TGCAGCGCTAAAGCAGGAAGAAATCAGCCCCAGCATTTT. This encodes CSAKAGRNQPQHF.

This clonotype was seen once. The CDR3 spells CASSIPHRGGGELFF. CDR3 nucleotide sequence: TGTGCCAGTAGTATTCCCCACAGGGGAGGCGGGGAGCTGTTTTTT. The rearrangement uses TRBV19 and TRBJ2-2; tentatively, D is TRBD1 (7 bases). CDR3 length: 15 amino acids. CDR1 is LNHDA, CDR2 SQIVND, per germline (reference sequence). V lost 3 bases and J lost 7, with 15 bases in between. The full variable domain, rest sourced from reference TRBV19 and TRBJ2-2, is DGGITQSPKYLFRKEGQNVTLSCEQNLNHDAMYWYRQDPGQGLRLIYYSQIVNDFQKGDIAEGYSVSREKKESFPLTVTSAQKNPTAFYLCASSIPHRGGGELFFGEGSRLTVL.

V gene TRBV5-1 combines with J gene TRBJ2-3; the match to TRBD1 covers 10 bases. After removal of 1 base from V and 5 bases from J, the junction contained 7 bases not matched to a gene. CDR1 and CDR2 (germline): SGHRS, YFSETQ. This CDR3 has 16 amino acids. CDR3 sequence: CASSLYGTGVKDTQYF. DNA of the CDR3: TGCGCCAGCAGCTTGTACGGGACAGGGGTTAAAGATACGCAGTATTTT.

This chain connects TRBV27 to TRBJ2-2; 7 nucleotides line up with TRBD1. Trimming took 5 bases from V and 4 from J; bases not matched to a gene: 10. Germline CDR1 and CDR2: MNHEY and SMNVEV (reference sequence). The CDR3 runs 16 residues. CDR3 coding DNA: TGTGCCAGCAGTCCAAAGGGGGCACGAGTCACCGGGGAGCTGTTTTTT. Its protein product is CASSPKGARVTGELFF.

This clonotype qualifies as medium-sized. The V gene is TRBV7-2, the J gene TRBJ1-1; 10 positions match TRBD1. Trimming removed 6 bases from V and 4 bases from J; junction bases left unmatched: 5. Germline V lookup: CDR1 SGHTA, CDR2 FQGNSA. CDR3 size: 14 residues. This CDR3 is CASRTGGLSTEAFF. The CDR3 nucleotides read TGTGCCAGCAGGACAGGGGGCTTGAGCACTGAAGCTTTCTTT.

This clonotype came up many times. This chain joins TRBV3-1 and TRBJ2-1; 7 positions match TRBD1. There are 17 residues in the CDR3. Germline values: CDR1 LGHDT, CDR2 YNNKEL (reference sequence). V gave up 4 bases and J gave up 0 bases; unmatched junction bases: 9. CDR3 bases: TGTGCCAGCAGCCTTATCCCGGACAGGATCTCCTACAATGAGCAGTTCTTC. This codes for CASSLIPDRISYNEQFF.

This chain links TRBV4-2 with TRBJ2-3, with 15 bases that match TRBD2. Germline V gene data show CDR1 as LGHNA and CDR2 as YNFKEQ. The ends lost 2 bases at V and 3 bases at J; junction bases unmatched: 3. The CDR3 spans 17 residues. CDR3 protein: CASSQPGLAGGTDTQYF. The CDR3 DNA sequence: TGTGCCAGCAGCCAACCAGGACTAGCGGGAGGGACAGATACGCAGTATTTT.

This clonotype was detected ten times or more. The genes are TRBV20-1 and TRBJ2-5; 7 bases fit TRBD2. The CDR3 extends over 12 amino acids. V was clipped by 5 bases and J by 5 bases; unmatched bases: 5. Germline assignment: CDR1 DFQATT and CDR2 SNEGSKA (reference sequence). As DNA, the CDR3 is TGCAGTGCTGGCGGGAGCCAGGAGACCCAGTACTTC. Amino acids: CSAGGSQETQYF.

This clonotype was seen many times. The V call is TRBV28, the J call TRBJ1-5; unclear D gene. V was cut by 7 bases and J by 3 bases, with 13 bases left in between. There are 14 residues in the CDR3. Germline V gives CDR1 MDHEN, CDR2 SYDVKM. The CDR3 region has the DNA TGTGCCAGCACTCCCTGGAGAGTCAATCAGCCCCAGCATTTT. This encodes CASTPWRVNQPQHF.

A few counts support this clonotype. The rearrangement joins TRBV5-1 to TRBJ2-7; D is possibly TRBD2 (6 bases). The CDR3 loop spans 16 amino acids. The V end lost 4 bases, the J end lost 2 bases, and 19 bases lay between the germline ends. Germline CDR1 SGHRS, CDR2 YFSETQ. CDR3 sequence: CASSPDAGLATYEQYF. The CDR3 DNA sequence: TGCGCCAGCAGCCCGGACGCGGGGCTAGCCACCTACGAGCAGTACTTC.

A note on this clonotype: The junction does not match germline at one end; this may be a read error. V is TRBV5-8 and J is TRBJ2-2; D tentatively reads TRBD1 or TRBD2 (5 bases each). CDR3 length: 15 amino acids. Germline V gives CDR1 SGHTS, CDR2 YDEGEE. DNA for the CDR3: TGTGCCAGCAGCTTGACGGGTTATAACACCGGGGACCTGTTTTTT. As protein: CASSLTGYNTGDLFF.

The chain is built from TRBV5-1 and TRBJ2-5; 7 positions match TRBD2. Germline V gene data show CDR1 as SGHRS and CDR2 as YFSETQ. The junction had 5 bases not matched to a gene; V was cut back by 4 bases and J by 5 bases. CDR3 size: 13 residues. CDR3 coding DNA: TGCGCCAGCAGCCTTACTAGCGTGGAGACCCAGTACTTC. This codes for CASSLTSVETQYF.

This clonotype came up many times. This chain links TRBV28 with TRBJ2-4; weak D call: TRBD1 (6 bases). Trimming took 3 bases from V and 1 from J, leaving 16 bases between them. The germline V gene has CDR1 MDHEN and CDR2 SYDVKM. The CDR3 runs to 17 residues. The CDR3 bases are TGTGCCAGCAGTTTCGAAAAGGGACAAAGGGCCAAAAACATTCAGTACTTC. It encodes CASSFEKGQRAKNIQYF. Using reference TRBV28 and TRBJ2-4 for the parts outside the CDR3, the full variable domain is DVKVTQSSRYLVKRTGEKVFLECVQDMDHENMFWYRQDPGLGLRLIYFSYDVKMKEKGDIPEGYSVSREKKERFSLILESASTNQTSMYLCASSFEKGQRAKNIQYFGAGTRLSVL.

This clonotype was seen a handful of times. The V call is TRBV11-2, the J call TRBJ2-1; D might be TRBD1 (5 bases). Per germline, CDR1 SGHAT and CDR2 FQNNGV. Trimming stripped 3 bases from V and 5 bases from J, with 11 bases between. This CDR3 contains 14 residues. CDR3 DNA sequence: TGTGCCAGCAGCTTGCGGCCCAGGGACAATGAGCAGTTCTTC. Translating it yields CASSLRPRDNEQFF.

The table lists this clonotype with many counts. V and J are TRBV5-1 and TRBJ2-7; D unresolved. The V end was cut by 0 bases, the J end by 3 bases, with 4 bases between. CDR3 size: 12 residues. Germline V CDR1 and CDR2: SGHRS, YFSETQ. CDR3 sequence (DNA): TGCGCCAGCAGCTTGGACAACTACGAGCAGTACTTC. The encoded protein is CASSLDNYEQYF.

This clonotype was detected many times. This chain's CDR3 is CATSRFTGTHYTDTQYF. The CDR3 DNA sequence: TGTGCCACCAGCAGATTCACCGGGACACACTACACAGATACGCAGTATTTT. The chain joins TRBV15 to TRBJ2-3, with D perhaps TRBD1 (6 bases). The CDR3 is 17 amino acids. With 2 bases removed from V and 2 bases from J, the gap between germline ends came to 17 bases. Germline V lookup: CDR1 LNHNV, CDR2 YYDKDF (reference sequence).

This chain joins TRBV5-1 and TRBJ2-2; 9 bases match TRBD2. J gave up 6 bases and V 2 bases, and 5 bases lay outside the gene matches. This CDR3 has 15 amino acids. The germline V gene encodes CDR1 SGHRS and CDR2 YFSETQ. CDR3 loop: CASSLSGGPAGELFF. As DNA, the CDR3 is TGCGCCAGCAGCTTAAGCGGGGGGCCGGCCGGGGAGCTGTTTTTT.

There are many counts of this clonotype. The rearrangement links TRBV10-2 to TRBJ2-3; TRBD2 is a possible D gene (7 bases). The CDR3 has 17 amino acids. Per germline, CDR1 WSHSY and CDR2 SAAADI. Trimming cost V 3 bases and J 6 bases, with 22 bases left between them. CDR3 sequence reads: CASSDRGGTSNSDTQYF. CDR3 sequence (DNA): TGCGCCAGCAGTGATAGGGGGGGCACCTCGAATAGCGATACGCAGTATTTT.

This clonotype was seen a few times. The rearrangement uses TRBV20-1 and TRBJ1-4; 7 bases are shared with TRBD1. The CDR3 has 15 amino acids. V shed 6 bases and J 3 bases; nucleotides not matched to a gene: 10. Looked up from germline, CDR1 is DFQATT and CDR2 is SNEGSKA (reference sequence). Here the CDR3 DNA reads TGCAGTGCGGGACCCGAGGGGGCTGCTAATGAAAAACTGTTTTTT. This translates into CSAGPEGAANEKLFF.

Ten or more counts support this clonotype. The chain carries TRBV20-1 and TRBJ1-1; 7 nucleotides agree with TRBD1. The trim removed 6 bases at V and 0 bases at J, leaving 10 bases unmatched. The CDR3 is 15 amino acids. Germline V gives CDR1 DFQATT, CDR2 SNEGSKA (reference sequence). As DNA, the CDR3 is TGCAGTGCAAACGGACAGGTCTGGGTGAACACTGAAGCTTTCTTT. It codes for CSANGQVWVNTEAFF.

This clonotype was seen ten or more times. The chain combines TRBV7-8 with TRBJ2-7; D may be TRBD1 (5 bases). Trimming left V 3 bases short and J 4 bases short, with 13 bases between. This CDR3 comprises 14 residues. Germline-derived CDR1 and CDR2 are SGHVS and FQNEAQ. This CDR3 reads CASSLSQGLYEQYF. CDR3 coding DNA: TGTGCCAGCAGCTTGAGTCAGGGTTTATACGAGCAGTACTTC.

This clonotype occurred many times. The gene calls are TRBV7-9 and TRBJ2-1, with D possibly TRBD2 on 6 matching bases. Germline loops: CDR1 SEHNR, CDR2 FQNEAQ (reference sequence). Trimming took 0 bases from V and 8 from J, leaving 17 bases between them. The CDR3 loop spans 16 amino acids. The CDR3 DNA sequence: TGTGCCAGCAGCTTAGCAGGGGACTCTAGGTTCCATGAGCAGTTCTTC. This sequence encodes CASSLAGDSRFHEQFF.